Here is one T cell receptor (beta chain) with its context. The sample belongs to a study of OX40 agonist ivuxolimab in advanced cancers. The data were produced by immunoSEQ multiplex PCR, yet TCRdb's version contains in-frame clones alone and is incomplete. The sample contains over 15,000 clones, approximately 83% of which appear only once. Trimming took 3 bases from V and 4 from J, leaving 9 bases between them. In germline, CDR1 is SNHLY, CDR2 FYNNEI. The CDR3 contains 13 residues. The source material was CD4+ or CD8+ T cells sorted from blood, sampled in a trial of the OX40 agonist ivuxolimab. The source of this sequence is an adult with an advanced solid tumor such as melanoma, head and neck, liver or kidney cancer. The J gene is TRBJ1-2, the V gene TRBV2; D possibly corresponds to TRBD1 (5 bases). CDR3 in amino acids: CASSEYRSYGYTF. The CDR3 DNA reads as TGTGCCAGCAGTGAGTACAGGAGCTATGGCTACACCTTC.